This T cell receptor (beta chain) came from a study of OX40 agonist ivuxolimab in advanced cancers. Only in-frame clones appear in the TCRdb table, and some are missing; sequencing was by immunoSEQ multiplex PCR. Of fewer than 40,000 clones in the sample, more than 85% were seen once. To note about this clone: Its antigen is unknown.

CDR3 size: 15 residues. Germline assignment: CDR1 LNHDA and CDR2 SQIVND (reference sequence). J was trimmed by 2 bases and V by 3 bases; bases with no gene match: 3. General observations from the study: CD4+ and CD8+ blood T cells expanded clonally by week 6 at 0.1 to 3.0 mg/kg. Antigen specificity was not determined for the expanded peripheral T cells.

The source material was CD4+ or CD8+ T cells sorted from blood, sampled in a trial of the OX40 agonist ivuxolimab. The genes are TRBV19 and TRBJ2-2, with 7 positions matching TRBD2. The TCR was taken from an adult with an advanced solid tumor such as melanoma, head and neck, liver or kidney cancer. CDR3 sequence reads: CASSMGGANTGELFF. CDR3 DNA: TGTGCCAGTAGTATGGGAGGGGCTAACACCGGGGAGCTGTTTTTT. Combining the CDR3 with reference TRBV19 and TRBJ2-2 gives the whole variable domain DGGITQSPKYLFRKEGQNVTLSCEQNLNHDAMYWYRQDPGQGLRLIYYSQIVNDFQKGDIAEGYSVSREKKESFPLTVTSAQKNPTAFYLCASSMGGANTGELFFGEGSRLTVL.